These 4 T cell receptor beta chains came from one sample sequenced in a study of blood T cell repertoires in COVID-19. Clones were read by immunoSEQ multiplex PCR, and TCRdb kept only the in-frame ones, dropping some. The table includes 65,000 to 90,000 clones, around nine tenths detected once. Sequencing was performed on peripheral blood. The receptors stem from a human donor in a cohort sampled during active COVID-19.

The chain employs TRBV19 and TRBJ1-6, with D tentatively TRBD1 (5 bases). This CDR3 comprises 14 residues. In germline, CDR1 is LNHDA, CDR2 SQIVND (reference sequence). Trimming stripped 7 bases from V and 11 bases from J, with 18 bases between. CDR3 DNA sequence: TGTGCCAGTACCGCCTCGGGGGGTAGTACACCCCTCCACTTT. Translating gives CASTASGGSTPLHF. Supplemented by reference TRBV19 and TRBJ1-6, the full variable domain reads DGGITQSPKYLFRKEGQNVTLSCEQNLNHDAMYWYRQDPGQGLRLIYYSQIVNDFQKGDIAEGYSVSREKKESFPLTVTSAQKNPTAFYLCASTASGGSTPLHFGNGTRLTVT.

The chain is built from TRBV20-1 and TRBJ2-5; 11 bases align to TRBD2. This CDR3 has 17 amino acids. V dropped 3 bases and J dropped 0; count of bases not matched to a gene: 9. The germline CDR1 and CDR2 sequences are DFQATT and SNEGSKA (reference sequence). In nucleotides, the CDR3 is TGCAGTGCTAGTCCTCCGGGACTAGCGGCATACCAAGAGACCCAGTACTTC. It specifies CSASPPGLAAYQETQYF.

The rearrangement links TRBV7-8 to TRBJ1-1; D might be TRBD1 (6 bases). Germline CDR1 SGHVS, CDR2 FQNEAQ. V was trimmed by 1 base and J by 1 base, leaving 10 bases between them. The CDR3 covers 15 residues. CDR3 protein: CASSLGARGNTEAFF. DNA for the CDR3: TGTGCCAGCAGCTTAGGAGCCAGGGGGAACACTGAAGCTTTCTTT.

This rearrangement joins TRBV6-6 to TRBJ1-5; no clear D gene. Per germline, CDR1 MNHNY and CDR2 SVGAGI (reference sequence). There are 15 residues in the CDR3. V was shortened by 6 bases and J by 7 bases, with 19 bases between the two germline ends. CDR3 sequence (DNA): TGTGCCAGCAGCGGACGGGCAACCTCGGGGCAGCCCCAGCATTTT. Its protein is CASSGRATSGQPQHF.